These 24 T cell receptor beta chains were all obtained from the same sample, sequenced in a study of T cells in Graves' hyperthyroidism and ophthalmopathy. RNA transcripts were the template for amplifying TCR beta CDR3 regions. Researchers ran a first-round RT-PCR on the TCR CDR3 using the HTBI primer set. MiXCR was run by TCRdb on the multiplex PCR reads, yielding one entry per CDR3 protein. The sample holds fewer than 650,000 distinct CDR3 sequences; around 14% are singletons and the top ten take about 6.6%. The sample was blood. These receptors all come from a woman in her late teens or twenties with Graves' ophthalmopathy.

There are many counts of this clonotype. The junction and the germline gene differ at one end; a read error may be behind it. The V gene is TRBV7-7, the J gene TRBJ2-1; the D is unclear. The CDR3 has 13 residues. Germline-derived CDR1 and CDR2 are SSHAT and FNYEAQ (reference sequence). CDR3 sequence reads: CASSLARYNEQFF. CDR3 nucleotide sequence: TGTGCTAGCAGCCTGGCCAGGTACAATGAGCAGTTCTTC.

This sequence joins TRBV7-6 and TRBJ2-3, with 13 bases lining up with TRBD2. Germline values: CDR1 SGHVS, CDR2 FNYEAQ. J lost 3 bases, V lost 5 bases, and 14 bases had no gene match. CDR3 length: 19 amino acids. The CDR3 protein is CASSLPRTSGSGLTDTQYF. The CDR3 DNA follows: TGTGCCAGCAGCCTACCTCGGACTAGCGGGAGCGGCTTGACAGATACGCAGTATTTT.

A remark on this clonotype: This may stem from a read error, because a much larger clone lies one nucleotide away. This rearrangement joins TRBV20-1 to TRBJ2-7; no clear D gene. The length of the CDR3 is 14 residues. Germline V gene data show CDR1 as DFQATT and CDR2 as SNEGSKA (reference sequence). The CDR3 is CSARDRAGLYGQYF. The CDR3 nucleotides are TGCAGTGCTAGAGATCGGGCAGGCCTCTACGGGCAGTACTTC.

This clonotype was seen a few times. The chain employs TRBV11-2 and TRBJ2-2, with 7 bases that match TRBD2. This CDR3 comprises 16 residues. V was clipped by 1 base and J by 4 bases; unmatched bases: 6. Per the germline V gene, CDR1 is SGHAT and CDR2 is FQNNGV. The CDR3 DNA reads TGTGCCAGCAGCTTAGTGATGGGGGGGATCACCGGGGAGCTGTTTTTT. This encodes CASSLVMGGITGELFF.

Concerning this clonotype itself: A much larger clone sits a single nucleotide away, making a read error possible. This chain uses TRBV25-1 with TRBJ2-7; D not resolved. The V end was cut by 8 bases, the J end by 3 bases, with 5 bases between. Germline CDR1 is MGHDK and CDR2 is SYGVNS. The CDR3 loop spans 10 amino acids. CDR3 sequence: CASGYYEQYF. The CDR3 nucleotides read TGTGCCAGCGGATACTACGAGCAGTACTTC.

The V and J genes are TRBV3-1 and TRBJ2-1, with 7 bases fitting TRBD2. The germline V gene encodes CDR1 LGHDT and CDR2 YNNKEL (reference sequence). After removal of 3 bases from V and 12 bases from J, the junction contained 20 bases not matched to a gene. The CDR3 sequence is 17 residues long. The CDR3 protein is CASSQSPPEGRERGQFF. The CDR3 DNA is TGTGCCAGCAGCCAGTCACCCCCAGAGGGGCGGGAGAGGGGGCAGTTCTTC.

In this sample, this clonotype turned up many times. The V gene is TRBV28, the J gene TRBJ1-2; TRBD1 might be the D (5 bases). Germline V gives CDR1 MDHEN, CDR2 SYDVKM. Trimming took 2 bases from V and 4 from J, leaving 14 bases between them. The CDR3 contains 15 residues. DNA for the CDR3: TGTGCCAGCAGTTTACTGGGGTCGGGGGGCTATGGCTACACCTTC. It yields the protein CASSLLGSGGYGYTF.

This clonotype was observed many times. The chain couples TRBV9 to TRBJ2-5; no clear D gene. CDR1 SGDLS and CDR2 YYNGEE come from the germline V gene. This CDR3 has 14 amino acids. V was clipped by 0 bases and J by 5 bases, with 11 bases between them. In DNA, the CDR3 is TGTGCCAGCAGCGTAGGGAACCCCCTCGAGACCCAGTACTTC. Protein: CASSVGNPLETQYF.

In this sample, this clonotype turned up a few times. The V call is TRBV9, the J call TRBJ2-3; 8 bases match TRBD1. V lost 4 bases, J lost 5 bases, and 12 bases stayed unmatched. The CDR3 runs to 16 residues. CDR1 SGDLS and CDR2 YYNGEE come from the germline V gene. The CDR3 here is CASSTGTGWYEDTQYF. The CDR3 DNA is TGTGCCAGCAGCACGGGGACAGGCTGGTATGAAGATACGCAGTATTTT. The full variable domain, in which reference TRBV9 and TRBJ2-3 provide the parts outside the CDR3, is DSGVTQTPKHLITATGQRVTLRCSPRSGDLSVYWYQQSLDQGLQFLIQYYNGEERAKGNILERFSAQQFPDLHSELNLSSLELGDSALYFCASSTGTGWYEDTQYFGPGTRLTVL.

This clonotype was found many times. This sequence joins TRBV12-3 or TRBV12-4 and TRBJ1-1, with 9 bases that match TRBD1. The CDR3 runs 14 residues. With 2 bases clipped from V and 5 bases from J, the junction kept 3 bases outside the gene matches. Here the CDR3 DNA reads TGTGCCAGCAGTTTAACAGGGGGCTTGACTGAAGCTTTCTTT. It yields the protein CASSLTGGLTEAFF.

This clonotype was counted a few times. CDR3 bases: TGTGCCAGCAGTTACCCGCCCCGGGCAGATATGAACACTGAAGCTTTCTTT. The encoded protein is CASSYPPRADMNTEAFF. The V and J genes are TRBV6-5 and TRBJ1-1; D is ambiguous. CDR1 and CDR2 (germline): MNHEY, SVGAGI. The CDR3 is 17 residues long. V shed 2 bases and J shed 0 bases, with 16 bases lying between them.

This clonotype has only one observation. The CDR3 protein is CASSGWGTAGNTIYF. The DNA for the CDR3 is TGTGCCAGCAGCGGTTGGGGAACCGCTGGAAACACCATATATTTT. The chain is built from TRBV9 and TRBJ1-3; no clear D. The CDR3 consists of 15 residues. Trimming took 3 bases from V and 2 from J, leaving 12 bases between them. Germline CDR1 is SGDLS and CDR2 is YYNGEE. The full variable domain, with the rest looked up from reference TRBV9 and TRBJ1-3, is DSGVTQTPKHLITATGQRVTLRCSPRSGDLSVYWYQQSLDQGLQFLIQYYNGEERAKGNILERFSAQQFPDLHSELNLSSLELGDSALYFCASSGWGTAGNTIYFGEGSWLTVV.

This clonotype was seen ten or more times. This sequence joins TRBV20-1 and TRBJ2-1; D is unresolved. Germline V CDR1 and CDR2: DFQATT, SNEGSKA (reference sequence). The CDR3 is made up of 13 amino acids. Trimming shortened V by 6 bases and J by 0 bases, and 9 bases separated the two germline ends. CDR3 nucleotides: TGCAGTGCCGCAGACGGCTCCTACAATGAGCAGTTCTTC. This encodes CSAADGSYNEQFF.

This clonotype was counted a single time. The chain is built from TRBV19 and TRBJ2-1; 7 bases map to TRBD2. V gave up 7 bases and J gave up 2 bases; unmatched junction bases: 5. Germline V gene data show CDR1 as LNHDA and CDR2 as SQIVND (reference sequence). The CDR3 has 14 residues. CDR3 DNA: TGTGCCAGTACCGATCGGGAGGCCTACAATGAGCAGTTCTTC. Amino acids: CASTDREAYNEQFF.

This chain joins TRBV6-1 and TRBJ2-4; 7 nucleotides agree with TRBD1. Germline trimming cut 5 bases from V and 2 bases from J; bases unmatched to any gene: 6. Germline V lookup: CDR1 MNHNS, CDR2 SASEGT. The CDR3 sequence is 15 residues long. CDR3 amino acids: CASSLMTGTKNIQYF. Written as DNA, the CDR3 is TGTGCCAGCAGTCTGATGACAGGGACCAAAAACATTCAGTACTTC.

This clonotype was counted many times. This chain connects TRBV20-1 to TRBJ2-5, with 10 nucleotides matching TRBD2. Germline CDR1 reads DFQATT; CDR2 reads SNEGSKA (reference sequence). J gave up 7 bases and V 7 bases, and 12 bases lay outside the gene matches. This CDR3 is built from 14 residues. The CDR3 bases are TGCAGTGGGAAGAGCGGGAGGGCCGGCGGGACCCAGTACTTC. It specifies CSGKSGRAGGTQYF.

This clonotype was seen a few times. V and J are TRBV20-1 and TRBJ2-5, with TRBD2 matching over 10 bases. This CDR3 region has 13 residues. Trimming cost V 6 bases and J 5 bases; bases outside gene matches: 6. Germline V gene lookup returns CDR1 DFQATT and CDR2 SNEGSKA (reference sequence). The CDR3 spells CSASGRAGETQYF. The CDR3 region has the DNA TGCAGTGCCAGCGGGAGGGCCGGGGAGACCCAGTACTTC.

This clonotype was detected ten times or more. The rearrangement joins TRBV7-2 to TRBJ2-3; D might be TRBD1 (6 bases). The ends were cut back, 6 bases at V and 6 bases at J, with 10 bases in the middle. The CDR3 loop spans 12 amino acids. Germline V gene sequence: CDR1 SGHTA, CDR2 FQGNSA. This CDR3 reads CASRTGPDTQYF. The CDR3 DNA sequence: TGTGCCAGCAGAACAGGGCCGGATACGCAGTATTTT.

Details on this clonotype: It may be a read error: a sequence one base away is much more abundant. The chain couples TRBV15 to TRBJ2-5, with 7 bases that match TRBD1. The CDR3 has 18 residues. Germline V gene sequence: CDR1 LNHNV, CDR2 YYDKDF (reference sequence). Unmatched junction bases numbered 15, after V lost 0 bases and J lost 5 bases. The CDR3 coding sequence is TGTGCCACCAGCAGAGATCCCCCGGGACAGAGGGTTTTGGAGACCCAGTACTTC. Its translation: CATSRDPPGQRVLETQYF. The variable domain in full, with the rest retrieved from reference TRBV15 and TRBJ2-5, is DAMVIQNPRYQVTQFGKPVTLSCSQTLNHNVMYWYQQKSSQAPKLLFHYYDKDFNNEADTPDNFQSRRPNTSFCFLDIRSPGLGDTAMYLCATSRDPPGQRVLETQYFGPGTRLLVL.

Ten or more counts support this clonotype. This chain links TRBV7-9 with TRBJ1-2, with a tentative D call TRBD1 (5 bases). Trimming pared 2 bases from V and 0 bases from J, leaving 13 bases between. The V gene's germline CDR1 is SEHNR and CDR2 FQNEAQ (reference sequence). The CDR3 loop spans 16 amino acids. CDR3 DNA sequence: TGTGCCAGCAGCTTAAGAGGGACGCAAACTAACTATGGCTACACCTTC. Translation gives CASSLRGTQTNYGYTF.

This chain connects TRBV27 to TRBJ1-2; TRBD1 aligns across 7 bases. Germline CDR1 and CDR2: MNHEY and SMNVEV (reference sequence). The CDR3 covers 16 residues. With 6 bases clipped from V and 4 bases from J, the junction kept 14 bases outside the gene matches. The CDR3 region has the DNA TGTGCCAGCAGGTTGACAGGGCTCCTCGGAGGCTATGGCTACACCTTC. It translates to CASRLTGLLGGYGYTF.

This clonotype was observed many times. The chain recombines TRBV18 with TRBJ2-7; D is unclear. The CDR3 has 14 residues. Germline CDR1 is KGHSH and CDR2 is LQKENI. V was shortened by 6 bases and J by 1 base, with 13 bases between the two germline ends. In DNA form, the CDR3 reads TGTGCCAGCTCCCCCTCGGCCCGATCCTACGAGCAGTACTTC. Translated: CASSPSARSYEQYF.

The rearrangement uses TRBV3-1 and TRBJ1-1; no firm D call. This CDR3 spans 17 amino acids. Germline V gene sequence: CDR1 LGHDT, CDR2 YNNKEL (reference sequence). Trimming removed 3 bases from V and 3 bases from J, with 20 bases in between. The CDR3 DNA is TGTGCCAGCAGCCATAACCCGGCGGCAGCCCGCTACACTGAAGCTTTCTTT. This gives the protein CASSHNPAAARYTEAFF. The full variable domain, its missing parts supplied by reference TRBV3-1 and TRBJ1-1, is DTAVSQTPKYLVTQMGNDKSIKCEQNLGHDTMYWYKQDSKKFLKIMFSYNNKELIINETVPNRFSPKSPDKAHLNLHINSLELGDSAVYFCASSHNPAAARYTEAFFGQGTRLTVV.

This clonotype was counted ten times or more. The chain has TRBV7-2 and TRBJ2-1; 11 nucleotides match TRBD2. V gave up 1 base and J gave up 5 bases; unmatched junction bases: 7. Germline loops: CDR1 SGHTA, CDR2 FQGNSA. CDR3 length equals 17 residues. CDR3 region: CASSLGGATSGDNEQFF. As DNA, the CDR3 is TGTGCCAGCAGCTTAGGAGGGGCGACTAGCGGGGACAATGAGCAGTTCTTC.